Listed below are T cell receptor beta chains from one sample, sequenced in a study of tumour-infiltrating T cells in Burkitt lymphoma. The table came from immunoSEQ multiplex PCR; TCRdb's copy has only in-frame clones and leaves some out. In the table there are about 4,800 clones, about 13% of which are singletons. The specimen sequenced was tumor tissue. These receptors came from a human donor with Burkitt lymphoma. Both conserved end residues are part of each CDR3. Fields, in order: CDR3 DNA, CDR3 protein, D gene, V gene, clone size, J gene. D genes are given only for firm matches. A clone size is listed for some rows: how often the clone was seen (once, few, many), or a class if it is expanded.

CDR3 DNA: TGTGCCAGCAGTGAAGGGACACTGAACGGAGACGAGCAGTACTTC; CDR3 protein: CASSEGTLNGDEQYF; D gene: .; V gene: TRBV27; clone size: .; J gene: TRBJ2-7
CDR3 DNA: TGTGCCAGCAGCCCGGGACGAATCCGGTGGGGCTACACCTTC; CDR3 protein: CASSPGRIRWGYTF; D gene: .; V gene: TRBV7-8; clone size: medium-sized; J gene: TRBJ1-2
CDR3 DNA: TGTGCCAGCAGTGAGACGGCCGGGACAGGGGATCAGCCCCAGCATTTT; CDR3 protein: CASSETAGTGDQPQHF; D gene: TRBD1; V gene: TRBV6-4; clone size: large; J gene: TRBJ1-5
CDR3 DNA: TGTGCCAGCAGTGAACTAGCGGGAGGACACGGGGAGCTGTTTTTT; CDR3 protein: CASSELAGGHGELFF; D gene: TRBD2; V gene: TRBV6-4; clone size: .; J gene: TRBJ2-2
CDR3 DNA: TGTGCCAGCAGCTGGAATACAGTCCCCACAGATACGCAGTATTTT; CDR3 protein: CASSWNTVPTDTQYF; D gene: .; V gene: TRBV7-8; clone size: .; J gene: TRBJ2-3
CDR3 DNA: TGTGCCTGGAGTCGGGCCAGCTATGGCTACACCTTC; CDR3 protein: CAWSRASYGYTF; D gene: .; V gene: TRBV30; clone size: few; J gene: TRBJ1-2
CDR3 DNA: TGTGCCAGCAACTCCTATGAGGGCAACACTGAAGCTTTCTTT; CDR3 protein: CASNSYEGNTEAFF; D gene: .; V gene: TRBV27; clone size: .; J gene: TRBJ1-1
CDR3 DNA: TGTGCCAGCAGTTCCGGACGACTAGCGGGTTACAATGAGCAGTTCTTC; CDR3 protein: CASSSGRLAGYNEQFF; D gene: TRBD2; V gene: TRBV6-5; clone size: few; J gene: TRBJ2-1
CDR3 DNA: TGTGCCAGCAGCTTGGTGGAGAACCAGAATGAGCAGTTCTTC; CDR3 protein: CASSLVENQNEQFF; D gene: .; V gene: TRBV7-2; clone size: .; J gene: TRBJ2-1
CDR3 DNA: TGTGCCAGGGGGGCCCCATTTGGGACAGGGGGCACAGATACGCAGTATTTT; CDR3 protein: CARGAPFGTGGTDTQYF; D gene: TRBD1; V gene: TRBV6-4; clone size: .; J gene: TRBJ2-3
CDR3 DNA: TGTGCCAGCAGAGCCGGGACAGGGGCAGTAGGGAACACTGAAGCTTTCTTT; CDR3 protein: CASRAGTGAVGNTEAFF; D gene: TRBD1; V gene: TRBV2; clone size: few; J gene: TRBJ1-1
CDR3 DNA: TGTGCCAGCAGTTGGGCTGCGCAAGGACTTCAAGCTTTCTTT; CDR3 protein: CASSWAAQGLQAFF; D gene: .; V gene: TRBV27; clone size: few; J gene: TRBJ1-1
CDR3 DNA: TGTGCCAGCAGCTTAGGATTGGGCAGAAACACAGATACGCAGTATTTT; CDR3 protein: CASSLGLGRNTDTQYF; D gene: .; V gene: TRBV7-9; clone size: few; J gene: TRBJ2-3
CDR3 DNA: TGTGCCAGCAGCGCACGCCGGGGTGCAACTAATGAAAAACTGTTTTTT; CDR3 protein: CASSARRGATNEKLFF; D gene: .; V gene: TRBV9; clone size: few; J gene: TRBJ1-4
CDR3 DNA: TGTGCCAGCAGCTCCCCCTACTTGGAAGGACGAAACGAGCAGTACTTC; CDR3 protein: CASSSPYLEGRNEQYF; D gene: .; V gene: TRBV13; clone size: .; J gene: TRBJ2-7
CDR3 DNA: TGTGCCAGCAGTGAAATAGCGGGGGGTTACAATGAGCAGTTCTTC; CDR3 protein: CASSEIAGGYNEQFF; D gene: TRBD2; V gene: TRBV2; clone size: .; J gene: TRBJ2-1
CDR3 DNA: TGCGCCAGCAGCCTAACGGTGGGAGCTAATGAGCAGTTCTTC; CDR3 protein: CASSLTVGANEQFF; D gene: .; V gene: TRBV4-1; clone size: .; J gene: TRBJ2-1
CDR3 DNA: TGTGCCAGTAGTATGCTACCCGGGACAGGGTCCACAGATACGCAGTATTTT; CDR3 protein: CASSMLPGTGSTDTQYF; D gene: TRBD1; V gene: TRBV19; clone size: .; J gene: TRBJ2-3
CDR3 DNA: TGTGCCACTTCCCCAGGCCTGGGGACAGATACGCAGTATTTT; CDR3 protein: CATSPGLGTDTQYF; D gene: .; V gene: TRBV10-3; clone size: .; J gene: TRBJ2-3
CDR3 DNA: TGTGCCAGCAGCTTAGCCCTAGCGGGGGGCCGACATATACAAGAGACCCAGTACTTC; CDR3 protein: CASSLALAGGRHIQETQYF; D gene: TRBD2; V gene: TRBV7-2; clone size: .; J gene: TRBJ2-5
CDR3 DNA: TGTGCCAGCAGCTTAGACCATGATAAGGAGGACCCTAGGGCCGGGGAGCTGTTTTTT; CDR3 protein: CASSLDHDKEDPRAGELFF; D gene: .; V gene: TRBV7-9; clone size: few; J gene: TRBJ2-2
CDR3 DNA: TGTGCCTGGAATCTCCTGGGGGGTAAGGCGGCTTCACCCCTCCACTTT; CDR3 protein: CAWNLLGGKAASPLHF; D gene: .; V gene: TRBV30; clone size: once; J gene: TRBJ1-6
CDR3 DNA: TGTGCCAGTCGAACCTCCGGGACAGGGGGCCTCTATGGCTACACCTTC; CDR3 protein: CASRTSGTGGLYGYTF; D gene: TRBD1; V gene: TRBV19; clone size: .; J gene: TRBJ1-2
CDR3 DNA: TGTGCCAGCAGCCTTTACCTCAATACCGGGACAGGGAATCAGCCCCAGCATTTT; CDR3 protein: CASSLYLNTGTGNQPQHF; D gene: TRBD1; V gene: TRBV5-6; clone size: .; J gene: TRBJ1-5
CDR3 DNA: TGTGCCAGCAGCGTAGGGGCCCTCACAGATACGCAGTATTTT; CDR3 protein: CASSVGALTDTQYF; D gene: .; V gene: TRBV9; clone size: large; J gene: TRBJ2-3
CDR3 DNA: TGTGCCAGCAGCTTCACAGGGGGCTCTAATGAAAAACTGTTTTTT; CDR3 protein: CASSFTGGSNEKLFF; D gene: TRBD1; V gene: TRBV5-5; clone size: .; J gene: TRBJ1-4
CDR3 DNA: TGTGCCAGCACCGGAGGCTCTAGCACAGATACGCAGTATTTT; CDR3 protein: CASTGGSSTDTQYF; D gene: .; V gene: TRBV5-6; clone size: .; J gene: TRBJ2-3
CDR3 DNA: TGTGCCAGCCATTGGCAGGGTAGCAATCAGCCCCAGCATTTT; CDR3 protein: CASHWQGSNQPQHF; D gene: .; V gene: TRBV28; clone size: few; J gene: TRBJ1-5
CDR3 DNA: TGCAGCGTTGAAGACCTTTTCTTGTGGACAGGGGCTCTTGGCTACACCTTC; CDR3 protein: CSVEDLFLWTGALGYTF; D gene: TRBD1; V gene: TRBV29-1; clone size: few; J gene: TRBJ1-2
CDR3 DNA: TGTGCCAGCAGTTTAGGGAGGGGGCGATTCTATGGCTACACCTTC; CDR3 protein: CASSLGRGRFYGYTF; D gene: TRBD1; V gene: TRBV28; clone size: .; J gene: TRBJ1-2
CDR3 DNA: TGTGCCAGCAGCGTAGAGTTATTAGCCAAAAACATTCAGTACTTC; CDR3 protein: CASSVELLAKNIQYF; D gene: .; V gene: TRBV9; clone size: few; J gene: TRBJ2-4
CDR3 DNA: TGTGCCAGCAGTTTTCACGTAGTACGGGGGGAGCAGTTCTTC; CDR3 protein: CASSFHVVRGEQFF; D gene: .; V gene: TRBV28; clone size: few; J gene: TRBJ2-1